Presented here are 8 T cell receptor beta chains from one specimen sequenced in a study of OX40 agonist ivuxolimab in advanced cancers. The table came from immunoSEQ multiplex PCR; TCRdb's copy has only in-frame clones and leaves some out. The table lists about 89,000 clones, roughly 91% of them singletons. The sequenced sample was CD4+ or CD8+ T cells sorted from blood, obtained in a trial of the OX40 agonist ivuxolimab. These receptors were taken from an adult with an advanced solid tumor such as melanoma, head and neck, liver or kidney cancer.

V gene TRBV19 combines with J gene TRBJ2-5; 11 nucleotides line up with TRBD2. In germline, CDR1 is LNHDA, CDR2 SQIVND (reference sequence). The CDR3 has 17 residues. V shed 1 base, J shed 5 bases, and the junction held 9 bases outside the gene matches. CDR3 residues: CASSIAPSGGWRETQYF. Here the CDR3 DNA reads TGTGCCAGTAGTATAGCGCCTAGCGGGGGGTGGAGGGAGACCCAGTACTTC. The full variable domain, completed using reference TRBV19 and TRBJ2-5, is DGGITQSPKYLFRKEGQNVTLSCEQNLNHDAMYWYRQDPGQGLRLIYYSQIVNDFQKGDIAEGYSVSREKKESFPLTVTSAQKNPTAFYLCASSIAPSGGWRETQYFGPGTRLLVL.

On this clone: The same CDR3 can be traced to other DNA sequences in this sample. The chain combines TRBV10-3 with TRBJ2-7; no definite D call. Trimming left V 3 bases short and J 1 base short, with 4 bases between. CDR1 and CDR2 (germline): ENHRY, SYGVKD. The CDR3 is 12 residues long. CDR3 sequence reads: CAISDGSYEQYF. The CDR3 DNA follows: TGTGCCATCAGTGATGGGTCCTACGAGCAGTACTTC.

The CDR3, as DNA: TGTGCCAGCAGTGGTTTGGCGGCGAGGGATACGCAGTATTTT. Translation: CASSGLAARDTQYF. The chain uses TRBV6-1 and TRBJ2-3; D not resolved. From germline, CDR1 is MNHNS and CDR2 SASEGT. V shed 4 bases and J shed 6 bases, with 14 bases lying between them. The CDR3 runs to 14 residues.

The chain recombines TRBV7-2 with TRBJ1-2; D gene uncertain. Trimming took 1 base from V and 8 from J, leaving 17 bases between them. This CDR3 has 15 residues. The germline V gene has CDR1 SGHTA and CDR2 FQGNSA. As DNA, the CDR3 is TGTGCCAGCAGCTTAGGTTCCGGTCACCAGTTAGGCTACACCTTC. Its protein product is CASSLGSGHQLGYTF.

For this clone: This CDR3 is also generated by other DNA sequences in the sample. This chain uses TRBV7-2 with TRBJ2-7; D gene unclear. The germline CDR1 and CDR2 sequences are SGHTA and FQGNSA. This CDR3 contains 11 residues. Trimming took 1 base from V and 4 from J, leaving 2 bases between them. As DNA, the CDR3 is TGTGCCAGCAGCTTAGTGTACGAGCAGTACTTC. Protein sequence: CASSLVYEQYF. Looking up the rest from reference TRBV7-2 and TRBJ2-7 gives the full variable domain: GAGVSQSPSNKVTEKGKDVELRCDPISGHTALYWYRQSLGQGLEFLIYFQGNSAPDKSGLPSDRFSAERTGGSVSTLTIQRTQQEDSAVYLCASSLVYEQYFGPGTRLTVT.

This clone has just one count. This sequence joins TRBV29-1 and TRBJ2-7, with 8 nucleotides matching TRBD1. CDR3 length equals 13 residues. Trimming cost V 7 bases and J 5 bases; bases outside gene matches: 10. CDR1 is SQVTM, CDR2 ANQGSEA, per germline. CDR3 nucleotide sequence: TGCAGCGCCTGGACAGGGAGGAGAAACGAGCAGTACTTC. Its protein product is CSAWTGRRNEQYF.

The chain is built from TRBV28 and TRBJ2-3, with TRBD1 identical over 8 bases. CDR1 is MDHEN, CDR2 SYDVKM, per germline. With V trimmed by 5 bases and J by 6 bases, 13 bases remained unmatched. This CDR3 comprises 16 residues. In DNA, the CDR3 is TGTGCCAGCAGTCAGAACAGGGGGAAGTTAAGTGATACGCAGTATTTT. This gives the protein CASSQNRGKLSDTQYF.

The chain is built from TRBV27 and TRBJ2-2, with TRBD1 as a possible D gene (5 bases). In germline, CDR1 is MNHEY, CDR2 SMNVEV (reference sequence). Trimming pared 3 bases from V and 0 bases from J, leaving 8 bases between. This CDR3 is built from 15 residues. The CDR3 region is CASSFVGANTGELFF. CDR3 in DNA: TGTGCCAGCAGTTTTGTAGGGGCGAACACCGGGGAGCTGTTTTTT.